This is a list of T cell receptor beta chains from one sample in a study of blood T cell repertoires in COVID-19. TCRdb's table, derived via immunoSEQ multiplex PCR, lists solely in-frame clones and lacks some. Among over 150,000 clones, around 85% were seen once, and the ten largest hold less than 30%. The material sequenced was peripheral blood. Every receptor here comes from a woman aged 55-70 years with acute or convalescent COVID-19. The CDR3 runs from the conserved cysteine through the conserved F or W. A D gene is named only where the DNA matches it firmly. Clone size is shown for a subset of rows, as once, few, many or a class of expanded clone.

>TRBV6-6|TRBJ2-5|.|.
CASSFGGTQETQYF
TGTGCCAGCAGTTTCGGGGGTACTCAAGAGACCCAGTACTTC
>TRBV5-1|TRBJ1-6|TRBD1|.
CASSGTGLTNSPLHF
TGCGCCAGCAGCGGGACAGGACTTACTAATTCACCCCTCCACTTT
>TRBV5-5|TRBJ1-2|.|.
CASSLVSQSFNYGYTF
TGTGCCAGCAGCTTGGTTAGCCAGAGTTTTAACTATGGCTACACCTTC
>TRBV7-9|TRBJ1-4|TRBD1|few
CASSSEGTGGGKLFF
TGTGCCAGCAGCTCGGAAGGGACAGGGGGCGGAAAACTGTTTTTT
>TRBV9|TRBJ1-6|.|.
CASSVWETNSPLHF
TGTGCCAGCAGCGTATGGGAGACCAATTCACCCCTCCACTTT
>TRBV29-1|TRBJ1-2|TRBD1|.
CSVLDRQGYGYTF
TGCAGCGTCCTTGACCGACAGGGCTATGGCTACACCTTC
>TRBV30|TRBJ1-1|.|.
CAWSVQSETEAFF
TGTGCCTGGAGTGTGCAGTCGGAGACTGAAGCTTTCTTT
>TRBV10-3|TRBJ2-7|TRBD1|once
CAISSGTDLSYEQYF
TGTGCCATCAGTTCCGGGACAGACCTCTCCTACGAGCAGTACTTC
>TRBV5-1|TRBJ2-3|.|.
CASSLAAVVGGGTDTQYF
TGCGCCAGCAGCTTGGCAGCGGTTGTGGGGGGTGGCACAGATACGCAGTATTTT
>TRBV30|TRBJ2-2|.|once
CAWSFTGRGLGELFF
TGTGCCTGGAGTTTCACGGGACGGGGACTCGGGGAGCTGTTTTTT
>TRBV14|TRBJ1-1|.|.
CASSRGNTEAFF
TGTGCCAGCAGCAGGGGGAACACTGAAGCTTTCTTT
>TRBV14|TRBJ2-1|TRBD1|.
CASSQGSGQGYNEQFF
TGTGCCAGCAGCCAAGGGTCGGGACAGGGCTACAATGAGCAGTTCTTC
>TRBV24-1|TRBJ1-5|TRBD1|.
CATETGQGNQPQHF
TGTGCCACCGAGACGGGACAGGGAAATCAGCCCCAGCATTTT
>TRBV18|TRBJ2-2|TRBD1|.
CASSATGSGELFF
TGTGCCAGCTCAGCGACAGGGTCCGGGGAGCTGTTTTTT
>TRBV30|TRBJ1-2|TRBD1|.
CAWRTGIFYGYTF
TGTGCCTGGAGGACAGGGATTTTCTATGGCTACACCTTC
>TRBV11-2|TRBJ1-5|.|once
CASSMGGTPEQPQHF
TGTGCCAGCAGCATGGGAGGGACCCCGGAACAGCCCCAGCATTTT
>TRBV28|TRBJ1-6|TRBD1|.
CASSSGQGYNSPLHF
TGTGCCAGCAGCTCCGGACAGGGTTATAATTCACCCCTCCACTTT
>TRBV7-9|TRBJ1-2|.|.
CASSLPTSTYGYTF
TGTGCCAGCAGCTTACCTACTTCTACCTATGGCTACACCTTC